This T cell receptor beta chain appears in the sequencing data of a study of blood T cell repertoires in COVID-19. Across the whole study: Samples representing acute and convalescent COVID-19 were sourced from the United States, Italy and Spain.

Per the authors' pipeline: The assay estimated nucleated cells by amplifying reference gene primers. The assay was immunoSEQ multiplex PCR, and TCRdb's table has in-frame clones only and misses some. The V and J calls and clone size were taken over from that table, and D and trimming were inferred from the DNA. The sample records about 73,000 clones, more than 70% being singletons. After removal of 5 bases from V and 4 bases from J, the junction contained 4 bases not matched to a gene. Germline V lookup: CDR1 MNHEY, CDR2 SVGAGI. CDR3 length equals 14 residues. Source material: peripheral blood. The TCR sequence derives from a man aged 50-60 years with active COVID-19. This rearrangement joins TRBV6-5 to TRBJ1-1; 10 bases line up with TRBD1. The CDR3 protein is CASSPTGGTTEAFF. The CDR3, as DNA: TGTGCCAGCAGTCCGACAGGGGGCACCACTGAAGCTTTCTTT.